This record looks at one TCR beta chain sequence and its context. The data are from a study of blood T cell repertoires in COVID-19. Study summary: The United States, Italy and Spain were the sources of the acute and convalescent COVID-19 samples. From T cells, B-cell-depleted T cells, or PBMCs came the material, which was cDNA or gDNA.

As handled by the study authors: The assay estimated nucleated cells by amplifying reference gene primers. Clones were read by immunoSEQ multiplex PCR, and TCRdb kept only the in-frame ones, dropping some. V, J and clone size derive from that table, while D and trimming were established from the DNA sequence. The data hold some 200,000 clones, with just over 85% observed a single time. Sequencing input: peripheral blood. The sequence came from a man younger than 35 with active or convalescent COVID-19.

The CDR3 DNA reads TGTGCCAGCAGCTTAGGACAGGGATTCTCTGGGGCCAACGTCCTGACTTTC. Translating gives CASSLGQGFSGANVLTF. The V gene is TRBV7-9, the J gene TRBJ2-6, with 7 bases aligning to TRBD1. V dropped 1 base and J dropped 0; count of bases not matched to a gene: 3. There are 17 residues in the CDR3. Germline values: CDR1 SEHNR, CDR2 FQNEAQ (reference sequence).